The 27 T cell receptor beta chains below were found in one sample sequenced in a study of CD8 T cells in ankylosing spondylitis. One entry per CDR3 protein results from TCRdb running MiXCR on the 5' RACE reads. The table has some 270,000 distinct CDR3 sequences, roughly 18% seen once. Sequencing input: blood, either unsorted or a sorted T cell fraction (not recorded which). The receptors were gathered from a male donor with ankylosing spondylitis or in good health (not recorded which).

A note on this clonotype: A much more abundant neighbour one base away suggests this may be a read error. This chain connects TRBV12-3 or TRBV12-4 to TRBJ2-3; D may be TRBD2 (5 bases). This CDR3 has 13 amino acids. The CDR3 DNA sequence: TGTGCCAGCAGCCCCGGGAAAACAGATACGCCGTATTTT. This translates into CASSPGKTDTPYF.

This clonotype has a handful of counts. V gene TRBV7-9 combines with J gene TRBJ1-5, with 7 bases aligning to TRBD1. The CDR3 has 14 residues. Germline loops: CDR1 SEHNR, CDR2 FQNEAQ (reference sequence). V shed 5 bases and J 7 bases; nucleotides not matched to a gene: 8. The CDR3 sequence: CASSATGHNQPQHF. The CDR3 nucleotides read TGTGCCAGCAGCGCGACAGGGCACAACCAGCCCCAGCATTTT. The full variable domain, completed using reference TRBV7-9 and TRBJ1-5, is DTGVSQNPRHKITKRGQNVTFRCDPISEHNRLYWYRQTLGQGPEFLTYFQNEAQLEKSRLLSDRFSAERPKGSFSTLEIQRTEQGDSAMYLCASSATGHNQPQHFGDGTRLSIL.

This chain uses TRBV21-1 with TRBJ1-6; the D segment call TRBD1 is taken from the table without a DNA check. TRBV21-1 has pseudogene status. The CDR3 is 17 amino acids. CDR3 sequence (DNA): TGTGCCAGCAGCATATCGTCCGGGGCAGGGGATAATTCACCCCTCCACTTT. As protein: CASSISSGAGDNSPLHF.

This clonotype showed up just a few times. The genes are TRBV6-1 and TRBJ2-7; D is possibly TRBD1 or TRBD2 (5 bases each). There are 13 residues in the CDR3. Germline lookup yields CDR1 MNHNS and CDR2 SASEGT. V was clipped by 7 bases and J by 4 bases, with 14 bases between them. The CDR3 loop reads CASTEGPDYEQYF. CDR3 DNA: TGTGCCAGCACTGAGGGACCCGATTACGAGCAGTACTTC.

The chain combines TRBV19 with TRBJ2-7; D is perhaps TRBD1 or TRBD2 (5 bases each). This CDR3 comprises 14 residues. Trimming removed 5 bases from V and 2 bases from J, with 13 bases in between. Per germline, CDR1 LNHDA and CDR2 SQIVND (reference sequence). The CDR3 DNA follows: TGTGCCAGTAGTCCCCGGGACCTACCCTACGAGCAGTACTTC. This codes for CASSPRDLPYEQYF.

This clonotype was counted ten times or more. V and J are TRBV9 and TRBJ2-7; 7 nucleotides line up with TRBD2. CDR3 length: 14 amino acids. V shed 4 bases and J 4 bases; nucleotides not matched to a gene: 8. The V gene's germline CDR1 is SGDLS and CDR2 YYNGEE. CDR3 residues: CASSLGGSGYEQYF. The CDR3 bases are TGTGCCAGCAGCCTCGGGGGGAGCGGTTACGAGCAGTACTTC. The full variable domain, its missing parts supplied by reference TRBV9 and TRBJ2-7, is DSGVTQTPKHLITATGQRVTLRCSPRSGDLSVYWYQQSLDQGLQFLIQYYNGEERAKGNILERFSAQQFPDLHSELNLSSLELGDSALYFCASSLGGSGYEQYFGPGTRLTVT.

CDR3 amino acids: CASSQAPGLASDEQFF. The CDR3 DNA reads TGTGCCAGCAGCCAGGCTCCGGGACTAGCTTCAGATGAGCAGTTCTTC. V is TRBV7-9 and J is TRBJ2-1; 9 bases align to TRBD2. V was pared by 5 bases and J by 8 bases, with 13 bases of the junction left unmatched. The germline V gene has CDR1 SEHNR and CDR2 FQNEAQ (reference sequence). CDR3 length equals 16 residues.

This chain joins TRBV4-1 and TRBJ2-7, with D tentatively TRBD1 or TRBD2 (5 bases each). Trimming left V 3 bases short and J 2 bases short, with 14 bases between. From germline, CDR1 is MGHRA and CDR2 YSYEKL. This CDR3 spans 15 amino acids. CDR3 sequence (DNA): TGCGCCAGCAGCCAGGAATTCGGGGCGGCCTACGAGCAGTACTTC. This gives the protein CASSQEFGAAYEQYF.

Only a few counts were recorded for this clonotype. The gene calls are TRBV11-2 and TRBJ2-1; no clear D gene. V was shortened by 1 base and J by 0 bases, with 10 bases between the two germline ends. This CDR3 is built from 16 residues. Germline lookup yields CDR1 SGHAT and CDR2 FQNNGV. DNA for the CDR3: TGTGCCAGCAGCTTAGGAGTTGCGATCTCCTACAATGAGCAGTTCTTC. Residues: CASSLGVAISYNEQFF.

V gene TRBV7-2 combines with J gene TRBJ2-1, with 9 bases matching TRBD1. CDR1 SGHTA and CDR2 FQGNSA come from the germline V gene. This CDR3 contains 15 residues. With V trimmed by 6 bases and J by 5 bases, 8 bases remained unmatched. The CDR3 spells CASRPGTGWHNEQFF. The CDR3 DNA follows: TGTGCCAGCAGACCCGGGACAGGGTGGCACAATGAGCAGTTCTTC.

The CDR3 DNA reads TGTGCCAGCAGTACGGGGACAGAAAGCTCCTACGAGCAGTACTTC. It is translated as CASSTGTESSYEQYF. The chain couples TRBV6-1 to TRBJ2-7; TRBD1 matches 7 bases. V lost 5 bases, J lost 0 bases, and 7 bases stayed unmatched. From germline, CDR1 is MNHNS and CDR2 SASEGT. This CDR3 contains 15 residues.

CDR3 nucleotides: TGTGCCAGCAGTTACTCGAGGATGGGGAACGTGCTGTTTTTT. This codes for CASSYSRMGNVLFF. V usage is TRBV6-5 and J usage is TRBJ2-2; no clear D. The V gene lost 0 bases and the J gene lost 13 bases, with 15 bases spanning the gap. The CDR3 totals 14 residues. The germline V gene has CDR1 MNHEY and CDR2 SVGAGI.

CDR3 sequence (DNA): TGCAGCGTGGGACAGGGGGCCTACGAGCAGTACTTC. This gives the protein CSVGQGAYEQYF. This rearrangement joins TRBV29-1 to TRBJ2-7; the match to TRBD1 covers 11 bases. Trimming took 6 bases from V and 2 from J; bases not matched to a gene: 0. Germline lookup yields CDR1 SQVTM and CDR2 ANQGSEA. The CDR3 spans 12 residues.

V usage is TRBV29-1 and J usage is TRBJ2-3; perhaps TRBD2 as D (5 bases). The germline V gene has CDR1 SQVTM and CDR2 ANQGSEA. Trimming shortened V by 2 bases and J by 1 base, and 19 bases separated the two germline ends. The CDR3 contains 17 residues. Written as DNA, the CDR3 is TGCAGCGTTGAATATCCACTAGGTGCGGGCCGCACAGATACGCAGTATTTT. Translating it yields CSVEYPLGAGRTDTQYF.

The chain combines TRBV5-6 with TRBJ1-5; TRBD1 is a possible D gene (6 bases). The CDR3 has 15 amino acids. V lost 0 bases and J 7 bases, leaving 14 bases between the germline ends. Looked up from germline, CDR1 is SGHDT and CDR2 is YYEEEE. The chain's CDR3 is CASSLGAGEDQPQHF. The CDR3, as DNA: TGTGCCAGCAGCTTGGGGGCAGGGGAAGACCAGCCCCAGCATTTT.

Details on this clonotype: This is likely a read error, given that the CDR3 carries no conserved phenylalanine or tryptophan at its end. This chain connects TRBV29-1 to TRBJ2-1; TRBD2 is a possible D gene (5 bases). Germline CDR1 and CDR2: SQVTM and ANQGSEA. This CDR3 region has 11 residues. V gave up 7 bases and J gave up 6 bases, with 10 bases separating them. The chain's CDR3 is CSDHRGNEQFL. CDR3 DNA: TGCAGCGATCATCGGGGCAATGAGCAGTTCTTG.

The rearrangement joins TRBV2 to TRBJ2-7; D is uncertain. Trimming pared 6 bases from V and 1 base from J, leaving 16 bases between. CDR1 and CDR2 (germline): SNHLY, FYNNEI. The CDR3 loop spans 15 amino acids. The CDR3 DNA reads TGTGCCAGCAGCGCCGGAGAAGGACCATCCTACGAGCAGTACTTC. This sequence encodes CASSAGEGPSYEQYF. The full variable domain, in which reference TRBV2 and TRBJ2-7 provide the parts outside the CDR3, is EPEVTQTPSHQVTQMGQEVILRCVPISNHLYFYWYRQILGQKVEFLVSFYNNEISEKSEIFDDQFSVERPDGSNFTLKIRSTKLEDSAMYFCASSAGEGPSYEQYFGPGTRLTVT.

This CDR3 is CASSLFGGALNEQFF. CDR3 bases: TGTGCCAGCAGCTTATTTGGAGGGGCGCTCAATGAGCAGTTCTTC. The V call is TRBV7-3, the J call TRBJ2-1, with D possibly TRBD2 on 6 matching bases. V was shortened by 2 bases and J by 6 bases, with 14 bases between the two germline ends. Germline loops: CDR1 SGHTA, CDR2 FQGTGA. The length of the CDR3 is 15 residues.

The rearrangement joins TRBV4-3 to TRBJ2-1, with D possibly matching TRBD2 (6 bases). V lost 1 base to trimming and J lost 3 bases, with 13 bases between them. CDR1 and CDR2 from the germline V gene are LGHNA and YSLEER. The length of the CDR3 is 16 residues. As DNA, the CDR3 is TGCGCCAGCAGCCAAGTTAGGAGGGAACACTACAATGAGCAGTTCTTC. Translating gives CASSQVRREHYNEQFF.

The chain employs TRBV5-1 and TRBJ1-1; D is unclear. V was shortened by 1 base and J by 0 bases, with 13 bases between the two germline ends. The CDR3 is 16 residues long. The germline V gene encodes CDR1 SGHRS and CDR2 YFSETQ. The CDR3 bases are TGCGCCAGCAGCTTGTATTTCGCCGAGATGAACACTGAAGCTTTCTTT. This gives the protein CASSLYFAEMNTEAFF.

The rearrangement uses TRBV2 and TRBJ2-7; 8 bases are shared with TRBD2. This CDR3 has 16 amino acids. The V gene end was trimmed by 3 bases and the J gene end by 0 bases; junction bases not matched to a gene: 7. CDR1 is SNHLY, CDR2 FYNNEI, per germline. The CDR3 DNA reads as TGTGCCAGCAGTGAGGGACCGGGAGGGAGCTCCTACGAGCAGTACTTC. Encoded protein: CASSEGPGGSSYEQYF.

The chain employs TRBV12-3 or TRBV12-4 and TRBJ2-3, with 7 bases aligning to TRBD1. Unmatched junction bases numbered 6, after V lost 1 base and J lost 5 bases. The CDR3 consists of 15 residues. The CDR3 here is CASSLGIPGGDTQYF. The CDR3 DNA sequence: TGTGCCAGCAGTTTAGGTATCCCAGGGGGAGATACGCAGTATTTT.

This clonotype was counted only a few times. V is TRBV3-1 and J is TRBJ2-2; no clear D. CDR3 length: 14 residues. Trimming shortened V by 5 bases and J by 3 bases, and 10 bases separated the two germline ends. Germline V CDR1 and CDR2: LGHDT, YNNKEL (reference sequence). The DNA for the CDR3 is TGTGCCAGCAGCGCCTATAGTGACACCGGGGAGCTGTTTTTT. Amino acids: CASSAYSDTGELFF.

This clonotype was counted a few times. In nucleotides, the CDR3 is TGCAGCGTTGAACTTCTAGCGGGACTGGCGGAGACCCAGTACTTC. Protein sequence: CSVELLAGLAETQYF. V is TRBV29-1 and J is TRBJ2-5; TRBD2 matches at 9 bases. The germline gives CDR1 SQVTM, CDR2 ANQGSEA. V lost 2 bases to trimming and J lost 5 bases; unmatched junction nucleotides: 9. This CDR3 has 15 amino acids.

A few counts support this clonotype. V gene TRBV7-2 combines with J gene TRBJ2-7; no definite D call. CDR1 SGHTA and CDR2 FQGNSA come from the germline V gene. The CDR3 runs 14 residues. Trimming shortened V by 1 base and J by 3 bases, and 10 bases separated the two germline ends. CDR3 nucleotides: TGTGCCAGCAGCTTAGGCCTACGCAACTACGAGCAGTACTTC. It yields the protein CASSLGLRNYEQYF.

The chain is built from TRBV7-2 and TRBJ2-7; the match to TRBD2 covers 7 bases. The CDR3 contains 17 residues. The germline V gene encodes CDR1 SGHTA and CDR2 FQGNSA. V shed 0 bases and J 7 bases; nucleotides not matched to a gene: 15. The CDR3 bases are TGTGCCAGCAGCTTAGCGCTGGGAGGGCCCCAGTTCGGGGAGCAGTACTTC. This codes for CASSLALGGPQFGEQYF.

V usage is TRBV5-1 and J usage is TRBJ2-3; 13 positions match TRBD2. CDR3 length: 16 amino acids. The V segment lost 3 bases and the J segment 4 bases; nucleotides outside the gene matches: 5. Germline values: CDR1 SGHRS, CDR2 YFSETQ. CDR3 sequence (DNA): TGCGCCAGCAGCTCGGAAGGACTAGCGGGAGCAGATACGCAGTATTTT. Amino acid sequence: CASSSEGLAGADTQYF.